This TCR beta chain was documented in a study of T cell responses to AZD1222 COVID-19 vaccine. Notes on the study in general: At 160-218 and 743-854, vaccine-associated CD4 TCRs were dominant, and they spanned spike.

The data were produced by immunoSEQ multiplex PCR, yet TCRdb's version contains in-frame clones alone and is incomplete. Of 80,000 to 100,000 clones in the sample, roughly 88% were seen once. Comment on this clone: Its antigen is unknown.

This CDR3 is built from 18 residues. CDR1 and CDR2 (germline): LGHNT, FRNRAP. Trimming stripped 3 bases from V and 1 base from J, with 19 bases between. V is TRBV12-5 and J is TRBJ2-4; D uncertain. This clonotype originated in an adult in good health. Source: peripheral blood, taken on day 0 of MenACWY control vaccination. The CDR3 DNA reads TGTGCTAGTGGTTTCGGGCCGGTGGGCCGTGGGGCCAAAAACATTCAGTACTTC. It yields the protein CASGFGPVGRGAKNIQYF.